The clone carrying this T cell receptor (beta chain) appeared a single time. The antigen is unknown. TCRdb reprocessed the reads with MiXCR, giving one entry per CDR3 protein. The sample holds fewer than 70,000 distinct CDR3 sequences; about 60% are singletons and the top ten take about 7.3%. The record originates from a study of type 1 regulatory T cells. Study-level background: T-allo10 is an in vitro-generated, Tr1-enriched CD4 T cell product specific for alloantigen.

There are 14 residues in the CDR3. Trimming removed 5 bases at V and 4 bases at J, with 15 bases between. Germline V gene lookup returns CDR1 GTSNPN and CDR2 SVGIG (reference sequence). Sequencing was carried out using cultured T cells, either the whole culture or a sorted T cell fraction (not recorded which). The subset was: Tr1-enriched cell product generated in vitro against host alloantigens. The source is a human donor in good health. V gene TRBV30 combines with J gene TRBJ1-3, with TRBD1 as a possible D gene (5 bases). The CDR3 DNA reads as TGTGCCTGGGCAGCTTCAGGGCTCGGAAACACCATATATTTT. Translating it yields CAWAASGLGNTIYF.